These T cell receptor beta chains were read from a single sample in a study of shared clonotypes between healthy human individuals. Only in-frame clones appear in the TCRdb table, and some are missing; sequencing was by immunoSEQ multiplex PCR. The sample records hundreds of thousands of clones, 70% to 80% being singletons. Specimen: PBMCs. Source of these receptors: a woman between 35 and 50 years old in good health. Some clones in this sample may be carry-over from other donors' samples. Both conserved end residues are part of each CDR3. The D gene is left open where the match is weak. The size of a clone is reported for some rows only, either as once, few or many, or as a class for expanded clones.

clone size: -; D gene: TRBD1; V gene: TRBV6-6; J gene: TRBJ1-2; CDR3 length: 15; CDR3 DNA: TGTGCCAGCACCCGACTCGGGGGGACAGACCTGGGCTACACCTTC; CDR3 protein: CASTRLGGTDLGYTF
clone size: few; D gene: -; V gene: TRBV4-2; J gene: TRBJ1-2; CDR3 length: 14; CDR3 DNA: TGTGCCAGCAGCGCCGACCTCAGGGATTTCGGCTACACCTTC; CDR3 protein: CASSADLRDFGYTF
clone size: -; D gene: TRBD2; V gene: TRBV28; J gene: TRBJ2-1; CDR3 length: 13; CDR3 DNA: TGTGCCACCTTAGCGGGATCCTACAATGAGCAGTTCTTC; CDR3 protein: CATLAGSYNEQFF
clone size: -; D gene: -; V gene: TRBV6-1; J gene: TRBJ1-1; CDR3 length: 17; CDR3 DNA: TGTGCCAGCAGTGAAGGTTATGGGACACGGTTGAACACTGAAGCTTTCTTT; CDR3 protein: CASSEGYGTRLNTEAFF
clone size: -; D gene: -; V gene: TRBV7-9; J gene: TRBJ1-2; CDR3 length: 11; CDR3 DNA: TGTGCCAGCAGCCCGACGGATGGCTACACCTTC; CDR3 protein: CASSPTDGYTF
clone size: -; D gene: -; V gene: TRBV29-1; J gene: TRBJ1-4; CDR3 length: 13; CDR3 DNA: TGCAGCGTTGAAGGAGGGGATTATGAAAAACTGTTTTTT; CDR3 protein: CSVEGGDYEKLFF
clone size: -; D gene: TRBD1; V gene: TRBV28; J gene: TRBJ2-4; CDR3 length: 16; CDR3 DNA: TGTGCCAGCAGTTCCGGGACAGGGGGCGGTGGGAACATTCAGTACTTC; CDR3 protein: CASSSGTGGGGNIQYF
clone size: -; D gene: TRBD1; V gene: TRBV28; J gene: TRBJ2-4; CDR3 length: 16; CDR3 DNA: TGTGCCAGCAGCGGACAGGGGGCTTTCGCCAAAAACATTCAGTACTTC; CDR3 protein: CASSGQGAFAKNIQYF
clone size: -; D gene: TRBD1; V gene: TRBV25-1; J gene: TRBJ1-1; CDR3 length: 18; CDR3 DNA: TGTGCCAGCAGTGAATGGGGCGGACAGGGGCCCTGGGGGACTGAAGCTTTCTTT; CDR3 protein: CASSEWGGQGPWGTEAFF
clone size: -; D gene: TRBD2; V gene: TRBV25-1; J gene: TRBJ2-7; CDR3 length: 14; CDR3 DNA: TGTGCCAGCAGTGCCAGCGGGACCTCCTACGAGCAGTACTTC; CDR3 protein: CASSASGTSYEQYF
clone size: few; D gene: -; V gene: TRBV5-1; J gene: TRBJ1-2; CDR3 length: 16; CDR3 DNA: TGCGCCAGCAGCTTGTCCCTATCAGGGCAGGACTATGGCTACACCTTC; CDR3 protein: CASSLSLSGQDYGYTF
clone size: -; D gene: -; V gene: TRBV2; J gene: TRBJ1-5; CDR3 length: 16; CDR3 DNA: TGTGCCAGCAGCTCGAGGGGGGCGCGGGGCAATCAGCCCCAGCATTTT; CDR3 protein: CASSSRGARGNQPQHF
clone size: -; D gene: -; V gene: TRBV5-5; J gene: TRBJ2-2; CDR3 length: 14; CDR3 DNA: TGTGCCAGCAGCTTTCGTCCAGACACCGGGGAGCTGTTTTTT; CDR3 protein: CASSFRPDTGELFF
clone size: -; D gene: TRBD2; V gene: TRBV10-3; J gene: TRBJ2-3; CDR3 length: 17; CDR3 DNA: TGTGCCATCAGTGAAACCTCCCGGGGGGGAAGCACAGATACGCAGTATTTT; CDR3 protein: CAISETSRGGSTDTQYF
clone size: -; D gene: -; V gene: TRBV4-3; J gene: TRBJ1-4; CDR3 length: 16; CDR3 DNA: TGCGCCAGCAGCCCAGGGGCAGGGACGGACGATGAAAAACTGTTTTTT; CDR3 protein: CASSPGAGTDDEKLFF
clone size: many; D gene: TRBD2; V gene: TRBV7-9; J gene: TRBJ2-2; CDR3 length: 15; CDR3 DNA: TGTGCCAGCAGCCCGCAAAGCGGGAGTATGGGGGAGCTGTTTTTT; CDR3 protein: CASSPQSGSMGELFF
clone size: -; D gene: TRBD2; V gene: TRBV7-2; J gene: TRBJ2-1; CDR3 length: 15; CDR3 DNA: TGTGCCAGCAGCTTAATACCCCTAGCGGGAAATGAGCAGTTCTTC; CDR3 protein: CASSLIPLAGNEQFF
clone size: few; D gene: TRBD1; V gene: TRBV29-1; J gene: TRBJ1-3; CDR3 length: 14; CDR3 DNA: TGCAGCGTTGAAACGGACAGGGCCACAAACACCATATATTTT; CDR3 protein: CSVETDRATNTIYF
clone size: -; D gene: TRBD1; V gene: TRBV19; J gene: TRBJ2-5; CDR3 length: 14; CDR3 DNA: TGTGCCAGTAGTATGTCAGGGGGATCGGAGACCCAGTACTTC; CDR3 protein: CASSMSGGSETQYF